The rows below give T cell receptor beta chains drawn from one sample of a study of T cell changes during pregnancy in multiple sclerosis. Libraries were prepared by immunoSEQ multiplex PCR; TCRdb keeps only in-frame clonotypes and omits some of them. The table has 100,000 or so clones, approximately 90% seen once. Material: peripheral blood, obtained in the second trimester of pregnancy. All receptors derive from a female donor with multiple sclerosis, enrolled in a pregnancy study. CDR3s include the opening cysteine and the closing phenylalanine or tryptophan. D genes are given only for firm matches. Only part of the rows carry a size: once, few, many, or a class if the clone is expanded.

v_gene	j_gene	abundance	d_gene	CDR3aa	CDR3nt
TRBV19	TRBJ1-1	NA	NA	CASRARTGLNTEAFF	TGTGCCAGTAGAGCCAGGACTGGACTGAACACTGAAGCTTTCTTT
TRBV18	TRBJ2-1	NA	TRBD2	CASSPVPGSSGDSYNEQFF	TGTGCCAGCTCACCAGTGCCAGGGTCTAGCGGAGACTCCTACAATGAGCAGTTCTTC
TRBV19	TRBJ1-1	NA	NA	CASSIMDTEAFF	TGTGCCAGTAGTATAATGGACACTGAGGCTTTCTTT
TRBV28	TRBJ1-4	NA	NA	CASSLSARVVVEKLFF	TGTGCCAGCAGTTTATCTGCCCGCGTAGTGGTTGAAAAACTGTTTTTT
TRBV5-1	TRBJ2-5	NA	NA	CASSLVGGPETQYF	TGCGCCAGCAGCTTGGTAGGGGGTCCAGAGACCCAGTACTTC
TRBV30	TRBJ1-6	few	NA	CAWDPGAGNSPLHF	TGTGCCTGGGACCCAGGGGCCGGTAATTCACCCCTCCACTTT
TRBV5-6	TRBJ1-5	NA	TRBD1	CASSFRTGNQPQHF	TGTGCCAGCAGCTTCCGGACAGGGAATCAGCCCCAGCATTTT
TRBV18	TRBJ1-1	NA	NA	CASSPRAGEAFF	TGTGCCAGCTCACCACGGGCGGGTGAAGCTTTCTTT
TRBV19	TRBJ2-7	NA	NA	CASARGLYEQYF	TGTGCCAGTGCCAGGGGTTTATACGAGCAGTACTTC
TRBV11-2	TRBJ2-1	NA	TRBD1	CASSPPQGQGWNEQFF	TGTGCCAGCAGCCCCCCCCAGGGACAGGGGTGGAATGAGCAGTTCTTC
TRBV10-3	TRBJ1-2	NA	TRBD1	CATLPGTENYGYTF	TGTGCCACTCTTCCCGGGACAGAAAACTATGGCTACACCTTC
TRBV5-4	TRBJ2-1	NA	NA	CASSRSYNEQFF	TGTGCCAGCAGCCGGTCCTACAATGAGCAGTTCTTC
TRBV15	TRBJ1-1	NA	NA	CATSQGGNTEAFF	TGTGCCACCAGCCAAGGGGGGAACACTGAAGCTTTCTTT
TRBV18	TRBJ2-1	NA	TRBD2	CASSNSGADNEQFF	TGTGCCAGCTCAAATAGCGGGGCAGACAATGAGCAGTTCTTC
TRBV5-1	TRBJ1-1	NA	NA	CASSLGGSLRNTEAFF	TGCGCCAGCAGCTTAGGCGGCTCCCTAAGGAACACTGAAGCTTTCTTT
TRBV21-1	TRBJ1-1	NA	NA	CASSPVRGQGNTEAFF	TGTGCCAGCAGCCCGGTTCGGGGACAGGGGAACACTGAAGCTTTCTTT
TRBV7-6	TRBJ2-5	NA	NA	CASSPYPETQYF	TGTGCCAGCAGCCCTTATCCAGAGACCCAGTACTTC
TRBV6-1	TRBJ1-1	NA	TRBD1	CASSPTTGGGSEAFF	TGTGCCAGCAGTCCCACTACAGGGGGAGGGTCTGAAGCTTTCTTT
TRBV5-1	TRBJ2-2	NA	TRBD1	CASSVGRGWSNTGELFF	TGCGCCAGCAGCGTTGGCAGGGGGTGGTCGAACACCGGGGAGCTGTTTTTT
TRBV29-1	TRBJ2-3	NA	TRBD1	CSAPGQAGIDTQYF	TGCAGCGCCCCTGGACAGGCGGGTATAGATACGCAGTATTTT
TRBV4-1	TRBJ1-2	NA	NA	CASSQEAGGYGYTF	TGCGCCAGCAGCCAAGAAGCGGGGGGCTATGGCTACACCTTC
TRBV30	TRBJ2-7	NA	TRBD1	CASGQGAYEQYF	TGTGCCTCCGGACAGGGGGCCTACGAGCAGTACTTC
TRBV7-3	TRBJ1-2	once	TRBD1	CASSPGQDYGYTF	TGTGCCAGCAGCCCAGGACAGGACTATGGCTACACCTTC
TRBV28	TRBJ1-2	once	NA	CASRRGGGTPYGYTF	TGTGCCAGCAGGAGAGGAGGTGGGACACCCTATGGCTACACCTTC
TRBV2	TRBJ1-2	once	NA	CASSEDRSEGYTF	TGTGCCAGCAGTGAAGACAGGAGTGAGGGCTACACCTTC
TRBV4-2	TRBJ1-2	few	NA	CASSQDPQRVYGYTF	TGTGCCAGCAGCCAAGACCCACAGCGGGTCTATGGCTACACCTTC
TRBV5-1	TRBJ2-7	NA	NA	CASSLDRPGDEQYF	TGCGCCAGCAGCTTAGATCGCCCCGGAGACGAGCAGTACTTC
TRBV21-1	TRBJ1-1	NA	NA	CASSERGDRYMNTEAFF	TGTGCCAGCAGCGAACGAGGGGACAGATACATGAACACTGAAGCTTTCTTT
TRBV6-1	TRBJ2-3	NA	TRBD2	CASSLNIAGPDTQYF	TGTGCCAGCAGTCTGAATATAGCGGGACCAGATACGCAGTATTTT